This paragraph covers one T cell receptor gamma chain sequence. There are a few counts of this clone. What antigen it recognizes has not been identified. A read error is likely here: a far larger clone is one base away. This sample is drawn from a study of gamma-delta T cells after stem cell transplantation (TCRdb year 2016). Library preparation used RT-PCR. The sequencer was an Illumina MiSeq. TCRdb processed the public reads again with the CATT caller, after which rows with matching DNA were combined. The table for this sample lists thousands of gamma-chain clones; nearly 5% of them were counted only once. The top ten clones comprise roughly 22% of the sample. Sequences VTNTFY (CDR1) and YDVSTARD (CDR2) are obtained from the germline V gene (reference sequence). The CDR3 sequence holds 9 residues, the cysteine and phenylalanine included. The kept DNA is CDR3 alone, 27 bases in frame from the first base. V is pruned by 8 bases and J by 14 bases, leaving 9 bases of the junction without a gene match.

This sequence originates from a human donor. It is not recorded whose cells these are; they may come from a transplant donor. This chain joins TRGV3 to TRGJ1 or TRGJ2. Sequenced material: gamma-delta T cells. The sequence in DNA is TGTGCCACCTTAACGAAGGAACTCTTT. Translation gives CATLTKELF.